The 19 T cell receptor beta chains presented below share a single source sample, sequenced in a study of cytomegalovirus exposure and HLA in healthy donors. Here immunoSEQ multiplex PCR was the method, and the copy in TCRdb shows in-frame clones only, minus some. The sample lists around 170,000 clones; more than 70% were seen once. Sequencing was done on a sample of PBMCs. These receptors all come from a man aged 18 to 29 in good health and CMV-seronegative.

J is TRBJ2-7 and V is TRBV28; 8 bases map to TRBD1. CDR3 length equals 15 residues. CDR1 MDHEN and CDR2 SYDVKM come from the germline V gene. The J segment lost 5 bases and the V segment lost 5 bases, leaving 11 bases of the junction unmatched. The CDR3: CASSPMTGARDEQYF. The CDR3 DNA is TGTGCCAGCAGTCCCATGACAGGGGCTAGGGACGAGCAGTACTTC.

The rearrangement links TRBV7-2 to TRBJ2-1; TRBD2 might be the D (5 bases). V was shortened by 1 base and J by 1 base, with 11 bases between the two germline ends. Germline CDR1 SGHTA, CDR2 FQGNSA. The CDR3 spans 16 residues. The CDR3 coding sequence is TGTGCCAGCAGCTTAGTCGGAGGCCCTTCCTACAATGAGCAGTTCTTC. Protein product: CASSLVGGPSYNEQFF.

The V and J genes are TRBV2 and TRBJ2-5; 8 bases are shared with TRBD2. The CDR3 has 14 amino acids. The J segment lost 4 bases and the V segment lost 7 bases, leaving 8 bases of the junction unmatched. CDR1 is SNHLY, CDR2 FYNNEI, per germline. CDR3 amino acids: CASKRGGRGETQYF. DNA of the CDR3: TGTGCCAGCAAACGGGGGGGCCGCGGAGAGACCCAGTACTTC.

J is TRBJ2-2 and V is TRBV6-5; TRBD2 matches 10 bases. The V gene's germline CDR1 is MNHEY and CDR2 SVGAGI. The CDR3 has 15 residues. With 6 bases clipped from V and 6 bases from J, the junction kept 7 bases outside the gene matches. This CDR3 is CASRPGTSVPGELFF. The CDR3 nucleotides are TGTGCCAGCAGACCTGGGACTAGCGTTCCCGGGGAGCTGTTTTTT.

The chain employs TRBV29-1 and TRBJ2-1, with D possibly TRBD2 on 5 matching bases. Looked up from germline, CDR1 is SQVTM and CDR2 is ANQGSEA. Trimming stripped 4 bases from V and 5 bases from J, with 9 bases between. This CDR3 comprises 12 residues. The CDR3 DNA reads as TGCAGCGTTGTGGAGGAGAACAATGAGCAGTTCTTC. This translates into CSVVEENNEQFF.

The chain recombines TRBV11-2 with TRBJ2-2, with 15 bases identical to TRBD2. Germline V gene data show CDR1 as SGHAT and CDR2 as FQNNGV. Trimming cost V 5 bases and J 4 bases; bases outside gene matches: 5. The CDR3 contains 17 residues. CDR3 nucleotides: TGTGCCAGCAGCGGACTAGCGGGAGGGCCGGGCACCGGGGAGCTGTTTTTT. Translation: CASSGLAGGPGTGELFF.

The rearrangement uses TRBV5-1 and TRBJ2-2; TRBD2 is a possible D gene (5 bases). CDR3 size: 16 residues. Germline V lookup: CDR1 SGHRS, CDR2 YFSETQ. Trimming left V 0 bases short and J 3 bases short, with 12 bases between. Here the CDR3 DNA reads TGCGCCAGCAGCTTGGTTGCGGGTTCGGACACCGGGGAGCTGTTTTTT. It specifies CASSLVAGSDTGELFF. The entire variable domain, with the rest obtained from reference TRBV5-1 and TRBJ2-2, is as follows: KAGVTQTPRYLIKTRGQQVTLSCSPISGHRSVSWYQQTPGQGLQFLFEYFSETQRNKGNFPGRFSGRQFSNSRSEMNVSTLELGDSALYLCASSLVAGSDTGELFFGEGSRLTVL.

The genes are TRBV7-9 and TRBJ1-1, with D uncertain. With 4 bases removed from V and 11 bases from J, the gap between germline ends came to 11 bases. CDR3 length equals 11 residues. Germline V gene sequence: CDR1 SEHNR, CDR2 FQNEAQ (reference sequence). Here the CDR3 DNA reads TGTGCCAGCAGCTCACAACGGCGGGCTTTCTTT. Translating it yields CASSSQRRAFF.

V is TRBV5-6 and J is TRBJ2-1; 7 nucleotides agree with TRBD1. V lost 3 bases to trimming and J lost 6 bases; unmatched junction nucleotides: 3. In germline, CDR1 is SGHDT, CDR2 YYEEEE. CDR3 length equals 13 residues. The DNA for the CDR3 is TGTGCCAGCAGCTGGGACAGACTCAATGAGCAGTTCTTC. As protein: CASSWDRLNEQFF.

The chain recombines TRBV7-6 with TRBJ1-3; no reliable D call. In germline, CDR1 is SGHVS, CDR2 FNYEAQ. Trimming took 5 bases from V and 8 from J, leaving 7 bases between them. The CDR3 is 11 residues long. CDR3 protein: CASSPGDTIYF. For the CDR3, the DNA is TGTGCCAGCAGCCCCGGGGACACCATATATTTT.

Here the CDR3 DNA reads TGTGCCAGCAGTTTAAAGAGCTCCGCGGAGACCCAGTACTTC. It is translated as CASSLKSSAETQYF. The chain links TRBV27 to TRBJ2-5, with D hard to call. The V end was cut by 2 bases, the J end by 5 bases, with 12 bases between. Germline CDR1 MNHEY, CDR2 SMNVEV (reference sequence). The CDR3 spans 14 residues.

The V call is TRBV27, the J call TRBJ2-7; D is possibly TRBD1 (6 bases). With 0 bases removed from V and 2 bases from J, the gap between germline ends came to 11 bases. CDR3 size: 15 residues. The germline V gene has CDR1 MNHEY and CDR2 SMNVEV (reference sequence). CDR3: CASSLSGRGTYEQYV. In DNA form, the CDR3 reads TGTGCCAGCAGTTTATCTGGCAGGGGAACCTACGAGCAGTACGTC.

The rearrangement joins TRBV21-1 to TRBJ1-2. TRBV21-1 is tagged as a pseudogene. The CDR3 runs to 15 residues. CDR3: CASSKEDGGLYGYTF. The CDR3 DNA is TGTGCCAGCAGCAAAGAGGACGGAGGCCTCTATGGCTACACCTTC.

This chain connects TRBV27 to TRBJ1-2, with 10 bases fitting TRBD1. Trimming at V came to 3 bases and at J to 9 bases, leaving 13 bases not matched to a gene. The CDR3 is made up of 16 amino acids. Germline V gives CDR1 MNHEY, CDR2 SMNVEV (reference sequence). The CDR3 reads CASSFGGQGKTRRYTF. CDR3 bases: TGTGCCAGCAGTTTTGGGGGACAGGGGAAAACTAGGCGCTACACCTTC.

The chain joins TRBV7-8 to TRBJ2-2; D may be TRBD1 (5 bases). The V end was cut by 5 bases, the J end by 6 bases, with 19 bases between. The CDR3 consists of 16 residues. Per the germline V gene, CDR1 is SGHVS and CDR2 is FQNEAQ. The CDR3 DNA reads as TGTGCCAGCAGCCTCAGTAGGGGCCGTACTTCCGGGGAGCTGTTTTTT. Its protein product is CASSLSRGRTSGELFF.

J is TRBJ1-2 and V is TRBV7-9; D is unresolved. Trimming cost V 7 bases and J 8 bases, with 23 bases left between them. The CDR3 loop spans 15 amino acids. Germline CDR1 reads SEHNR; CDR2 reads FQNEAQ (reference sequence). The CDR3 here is CASMEPRRPLGGYTF. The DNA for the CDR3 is TGTGCCAGCATGGAACCGAGGCGTCCCCTTGGGGGCTACACCTTC.

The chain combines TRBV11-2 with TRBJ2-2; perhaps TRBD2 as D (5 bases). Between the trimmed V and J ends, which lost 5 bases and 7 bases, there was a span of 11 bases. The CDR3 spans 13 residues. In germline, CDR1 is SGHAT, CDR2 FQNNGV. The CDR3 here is CASSHPGIGELFF. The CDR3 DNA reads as TGTGCCAGCAGCCATCCGGGGATCGGGGAGCTGTTTTTT.

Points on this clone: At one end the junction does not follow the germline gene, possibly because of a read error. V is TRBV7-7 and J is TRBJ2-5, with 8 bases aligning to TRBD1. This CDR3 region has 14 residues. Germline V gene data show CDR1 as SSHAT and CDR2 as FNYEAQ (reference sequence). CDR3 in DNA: TGTGCTAGCAGCCTCGCAGGGGGCGAAGAGACCCAGTACTTC. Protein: CASSLAGGEETQYF.

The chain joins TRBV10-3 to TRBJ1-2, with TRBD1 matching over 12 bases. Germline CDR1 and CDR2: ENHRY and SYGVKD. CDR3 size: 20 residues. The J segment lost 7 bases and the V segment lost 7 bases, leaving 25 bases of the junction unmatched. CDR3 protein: CAITPRFFGTGGAEIGGYTF. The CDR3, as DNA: TGTGCCATCACCCCTCGTTTTTTCGGGACAGGGGGCGCCGAAATTGGTGGCTACACCTTC.